The clone carrying this T cell receptor (beta chain) has a single count. Its antigen is not known. The repertoire was sequenced with immunoSEQ multiplex PCR; TCRdb's copy has only in-frame clones and lacks some. Of about 27,000 clones in the sample, approximately 80% are singletons; the top ten hold about a fifth. CDR3 size: 14 residues. Germline CDR1 and CDR2: LNHDA and SQIVND (reference sequence). Unmatched junction bases numbered 6, after V lost 6 bases and J lost 2 bases. This sample was included in a study of vaccination effects on CD4 cells after COVID-19. Under the ViraFEST assay, PBMC were stimulated with viral peptide pools so that antigen-specific CD4+ T cells expanded. Sequencing was performed afterwards. Upon completion of around 9 days in culture, CD4+ T cells were isolated. SARS-CoV-2 infected the person between March and December 2020, as confirmed by PCR.

The TCR was taken from a human donor who had a prior SARS-CoV-2 infection. The chain recombines TRBV19 with TRBJ1-1; 7 bases match TRBD1. Sequenced material: CD4+ T cells from PBMCs cultured with HCoV-NL63 spike peptides, taken before COVID-19 vaccination. The CDR3 protein is CASRERTGNTEAFF. In nucleotides, the CDR3 is TGTGCCAGTAGGGAGCGGACAGGTAACACTGAAGCTTTCTTT.